The rows below give T cell receptor beta chains drawn from one sample of a study of T cells in localized non-small cell lung cancer. Clones were read by immunoSEQ multiplex PCR, and TCRdb kept only the in-frame ones, dropping some. Of tens of thousands of clones listed, more than 65% are singletons. The sequencing used peripheral blood, collected before any cancer treatment. These receptors were obtained from a male donor at least 60 years old with stage III squamous cell lung carcinoma. CDR3s include the opening cysteine and the closing phenylalanine or tryptophan. A D gene is named only where the DNA matches it firmly. Rows may omit the clone size; those that give it use once, few, many or a size class.

d_call	v_call	clone_size	j_call	cdr3_aa	cdr3_nt
-	TRBV7-9	-	TRBJ2-1	CASSSEQFF	TGTGCCAGCAGCTCCGAGCAGTTCTTC
TRBD1	TRBV7-8	-	TRBJ1-1	CASSSTGGGRFYTEAFF	TGTGCCAGCAGCTCCACAGGGGGGGGCAGGTTTTACACTGAAGCTTTCTTT
TRBD2	TRBV7-6	-	TRBJ2-1	CASSLETSGGEQFF	TGTGCCAGCAGCTTAGAGACTAGCGGGGGGGAGCAGTTCTTC
TRBD2	TRBV19	-	TRBJ2-1	CASSLGLAGTYNEQFF	TGTGCCAGTAGTCTCGGACTAGCGGGCACCTACAATGAGCAGTTCTTC
-	TRBV2	-	TRBJ1-5	CASTKLKGEGPQHF	TGTGCCAGCACTAAGTTAAAGGGCGAAGGGCCCCAGCATTTT
TRBD1	TRBV7-9	-	TRBJ1-1	CASSSGTGGNTEAFF	TGTGCCAGCAGCTCCGGGACAGGGGGCAACACTGAAGCTTTCTTT
TRBD1	TRBV5-5	-	TRBJ1-2	CASSYATGGFGYGYTF	TGTGCCAGCAGCTATGCTACAGGGGGTTTCGGCTATGGCTACACCTTC
-	TRBV9	-	TRBJ2-2	CASSPEITLTGELFF	TGTGCCAGCAGCCCAGAGATAACACTAACCGGGGAGCTGTTTTTT
-	TRBV6-6	-	TRBJ1-2	CASSSLWGGYGYTF	TGTGCCAGCAGCTCACTTTGGGGTGGCTATGGCTACACCTTC
-	TRBV10-2	medium-sized	TRBJ1-5	CASTPGSNQPQHF	TGCGCCAGCACCCCAGGGAGCAATCAGCCCCAGCATTTT
TRBD1	TRBV4-2	-	TRBJ1-2	CASSQDTGVDGYTF	TGTGCCAGCAGCCAAGATACAGGGGTTGACGGCTACACCTTC
-	TRBV6-1	-	TRBJ1-4	CASSDFAKGSAEKLFF	TGTGCCAGCAGTGACTTTGCCAAAGGGAGCGCCGAAAAACTGTTTTTT
TRBD1	TRBV5-1	-	TRBJ1-6	CASSRLGQGNSPLHF	TGCGCCAGCAGCCGATTGGGACAGGGGAATTCACCCCTCCACTTT
-	TRBV6-1	-	TRBJ1-2	CASSTGPGDYGYTF	TGTGCCAGCAGCACAGGGCCGGGGGACTATGGCTACACCTTC
TRBD1	TRBV6-5	once	TRBJ1-1	CASSGWTGAYTEAFF	TGTGCCAGCAGTGGGTGGACAGGGGCGTACACTGAAGCTTTCTTT
-	TRBV7-6	-	TRBJ2-2	CASSLAFPAKANTGELFF	TGTGCCAGCAGCTTAGCGTTCCCGGCTAAAGCGAACACCGGGGAGCTGTTTTTT
-	TRBV28	few	TRBJ2-7	CASSSTYRDNYEQYF	TGTGCCAGCAGTTCAACGTACCGGGACAACTACGAGCAGTACTTC
-	TRBV7-9	-	TRBJ2-7	CASSESGTQYEQYF	TGTGCCAGCAGCGAATCCGGGACACAGTACGAGCAGTACTTC
TRBD2	TRBV9	-	TRBJ2-3	CASSPQLAGGTDTQYF	TGTGCCAGCAGCCCCCAACTAGCGGGGGGGACAGATACGCAGTATTTT